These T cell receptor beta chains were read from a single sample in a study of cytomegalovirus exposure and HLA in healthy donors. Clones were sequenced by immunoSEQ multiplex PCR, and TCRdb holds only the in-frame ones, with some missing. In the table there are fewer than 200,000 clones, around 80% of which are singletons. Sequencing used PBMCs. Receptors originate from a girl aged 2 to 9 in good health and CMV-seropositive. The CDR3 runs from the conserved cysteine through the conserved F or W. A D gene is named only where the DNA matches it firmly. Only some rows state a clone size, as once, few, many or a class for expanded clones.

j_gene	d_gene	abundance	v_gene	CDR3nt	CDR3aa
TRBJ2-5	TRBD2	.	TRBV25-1	TGTGCCAGCAGTAGGACTAGCGGGTGGAAAGAGACCCAGTACTTC	CASSRTSGWKETQYF
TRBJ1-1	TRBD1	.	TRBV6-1	TGTGCCAGCCAACAGGGGGCGCGTACTGAAGCTTTCTTT	CASQQGARTEAFF
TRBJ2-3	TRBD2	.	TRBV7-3	TGTGCCAGCAGCTTAACCGGGACTACCTCCACAGATACGCAGTATTTT	CASSLTGTTSTDTQYF
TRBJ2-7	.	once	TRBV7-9	TGTGCCAGCAGCTTTTACTCCTCTTACGAGCAGTACTTC	CASSFYSSYEQYF
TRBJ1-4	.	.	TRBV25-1	TGTGCCAGCAGCGTGATGGGGAGGGCTGAAAAACTGTTTTTT	CASSVMGRAEKLFF
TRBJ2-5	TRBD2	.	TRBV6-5	TGTGCCAGCAGCACGACTGGACTAGCGGGTGAGACCCAGTACTTC	CASSTTGLAGETQYF
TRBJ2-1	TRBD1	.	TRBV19	TGTGCCAGTAGTATCCAAGGGACAGCCCAAACCTACAATGAGCAGTTCTTC	CASSIQGTAQTYNEQFF
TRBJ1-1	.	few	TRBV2	TGTGCCAGCAGGGCGGACTCGAACACTGAAGCTTTCTTT	CASRADSNTEAFF
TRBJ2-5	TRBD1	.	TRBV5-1	TGCGCCAGCAGCTTCGGGGGGACAGGGCTGGAAGAGACCCAGTACTTC	CASSFGGTGLEETQYF
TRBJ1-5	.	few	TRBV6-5	TGTGCCAGCAGCCCTAATCGGGGGATCAATCAGCCCCAGCATTTT	CASSPNRGINQPQHF
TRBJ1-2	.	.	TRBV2	TGTGCCAGCAGTGAAGATGAGGGTAACTATGGCTACACCTTC	CASSEDEGNYGYTF
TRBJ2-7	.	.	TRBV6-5	TGTGCCAGCAGTTACTTGGACTCCTCCGAGCAGTACTTC	CASSYLDSSEQYF
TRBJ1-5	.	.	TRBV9	TGTGCCAGCAGCGTAGGTCCTTATAGCAATCAGCCCCAGCATTTT	CASSVGPYSNQPQHF
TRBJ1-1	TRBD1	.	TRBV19	TGTGCCAGTAGTATAGATGGGGCAGGGGGTCGCGCTGAAGCTTTCTTT	CASSIDGAGGRAEAFF